This TCR beta chain was sequenced during a study of T cells in Graves' hyperthyroidism and ophthalmopathy (dated by TCRdb to 2018 to 2020). For context, the study as a whole: Peripheral blood samples were taken at initial diagnosis, before any treatment was given. TCR V-J signatures able to tell the groups apart were searched for in a discovery cohort of some 97 patients, of whom fewer than 45 had Graves' ophthalmopathy and around 58 had stable Graves' hyperthyroidism. Prospective prediction of ophthalmopathy was tested in an independent validation cohort consisting of roughly 19 hyperthyroidism patients and about 17 patients who later progressed to ophthalmopathy. For training and testing, the 80 to 100 patients in the discovery cohort were randomly divided in a 7:3 ratio. In addition, the study compared T-cell repertoires in thyroid tissue and in blood from five to seven Graves' hyperthyroidism patients. Following sampling, methimazole starting at 30 mg daily was given to hyperthyroidism patients, and high-dose intravenous methylprednisolone was given to ophthalmopathy patients. TCR Vbeta CDR3 sequencing of some 140 peripheral blood samples (over 40 ophthalmopathy, 75 hyperthyroidism and roughly 17 progressor patients) is reported in the paper. Paper-wide results and their limitations: Sample size was not statistically predetermined, and blinding of investigators to group allocation was not performed. In validation, the model predicted progression to ophthalmopathy with around 71% sensitivity and approximately 72% specificity, a median of 6.5 months before onset. Ophthalmopathy was separated from stable hyperthyroidism by a 13 V-J signature model, with 85% to 90% sensitivity and approximately 81% specificity obtained in cross-validation and 80%/75% obtained in testing. Most expanded thyroid clonotypes (frequency above 0.001) were also detected in blood, a finding suggesting that blood repertoires may reflect thyroid immune responses.

TCR beta CDR3 regions were amplified from RNA transcripts. For the first round of RT-PCR on the TCR CDR3, the HTBI primer set was used together with the Qiagen OneStep RT-PCR kit. A second multiplex PCR round built the libraries, followed by size selection and purification. Paired-end sequencing of the libraries was performed with 100 bp reads on an Illumina HiSeq2000. The authors processed their data as follows. Raw data were processed with SOAPnuke, discarding reads with adapters, uncalled bases, mean Phred below 15, or no exact constant-primer or identifier match. COPE v1.2.5 was used to merge high-quality paired reads, and clonotypes were defined as unique nucleotide sequences. MiTCR v1.1 was used to align clonotypes to the IMGT TRBV, TRBD and TRBJ reference segments. The analysis included only V-J combinations with a frequency above 0.0001, which together covered around 99% of the repertoires. The TCS score was defined as the ratio of F50 (clonal expansion) to E x V (chaos), calculated using BLOSUM62-based TCRdist between CDR3 peptides within each V-J. Welch's t-statistics and random forest reduced 514 V-J features to about 12, which were used in a naive Bayes classifier (R e1071). The raw public reads went through TCRdb reprocessing: fastp at Q25, MiXCR clone calling, in-frame beta chains kept. CDR3 protein sequences are deduplicated, and each keeps its most common genes and DNA. The V and J calls were not made by the authors but by TCRdb's processing. The sample data list about 740,000 distinct CDR3 sequences, and less than 15% of these were observed just once. The biggest ten clones account for 10% of the sample.

Stable Graves' hyperthyroidism was defined as no progression to ophthalmopathy during 18 months of follow-up. The hyperthyroidism patients were between 18 and 65 years old and newly diagnosed, with a disease duration of less than 2 months. Exclusion was applied to patients with uncontrolled infections, other autoimmune diseases, pregnancy or lactation. Diagnoses were established on the basis of clinical symptoms, serum thyroxine and TRAb, thyroid ultrasound, and orbital computed tomography. Ficoll-Paque density gradient centrifugation was used to isolate PBMCs from around 10 ml of fresh peripheral blood. Trizol reagent was used to extract total RNA, and RNA quality was then checked on an Agilent 2100 Bioanalyzer. In its sample, this clonotype was seen a few times. Its binding antigen is unknown. Base quality data are lacking; no much larger clone is found one base away. This receptor was obtained from a woman aged 18-30 years with Graves' hyperthyroidism. Sequencing was done on a sample of blood.

CDR3 region: CASSFFPPGSTDTQYF. Read as DNA, the sequence is TGTGCCAGCAGCTTTTTCCCGCCGGGGTCCACAGATACGCAGTATTTT. The chain is assembled from TRBV7-6 and TRBJ2-3; the D segment could be TRBD2, given 5 matching bases. The CDR3 runs 16 amino acids, cysteine and phenylalanine included. The entry retains the CDR3 DNA only, 48 bases that are in frame from base 1. V and J lose 3 bases and 2 bases, and a span of 15 bases separates them. CDR1 and CDR2 (SGHVS, FNYEAQ) derive from the germline V gene. Supplemented by the reference TRBV7-6 and TRBJ2-3 proteins around the CDR3, the complete variable domain is GAGVSQSPRYKVTKRGQDVALRCDPISGHVSLYWYRQALGQGPEFLTYFNYEAQQDKSGLPNDRFSAERPEGSISTLTIQRTEQRDSAMYRCASSFFPPGSTDTQYFGPGTRLTVL.